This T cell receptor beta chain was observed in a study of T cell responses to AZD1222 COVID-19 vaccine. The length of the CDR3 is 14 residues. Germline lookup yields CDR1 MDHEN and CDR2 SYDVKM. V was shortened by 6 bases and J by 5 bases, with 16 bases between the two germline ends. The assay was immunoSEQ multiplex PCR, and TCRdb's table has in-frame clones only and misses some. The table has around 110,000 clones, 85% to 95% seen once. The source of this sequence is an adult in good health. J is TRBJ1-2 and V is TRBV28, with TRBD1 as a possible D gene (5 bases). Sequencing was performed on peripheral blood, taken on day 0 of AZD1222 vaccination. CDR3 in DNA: TGTGCCAGCAGGAACCAGGGACGGGGGTATGGCTACACCTTC. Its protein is CASRNQGRGYGYTF.